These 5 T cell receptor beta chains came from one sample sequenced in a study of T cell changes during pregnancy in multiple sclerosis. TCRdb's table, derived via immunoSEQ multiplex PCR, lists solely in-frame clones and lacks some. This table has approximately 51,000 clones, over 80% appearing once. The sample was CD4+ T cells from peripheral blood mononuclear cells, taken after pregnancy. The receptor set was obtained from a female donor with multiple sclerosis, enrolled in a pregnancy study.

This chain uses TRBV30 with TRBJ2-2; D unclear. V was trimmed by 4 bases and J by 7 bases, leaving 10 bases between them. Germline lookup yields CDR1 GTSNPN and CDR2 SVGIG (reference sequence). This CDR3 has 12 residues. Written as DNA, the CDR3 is TGTGCCTGGACCCCGATTAGCGGGGAGCTGTTTTTT. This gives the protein CAWTPISGELFF.

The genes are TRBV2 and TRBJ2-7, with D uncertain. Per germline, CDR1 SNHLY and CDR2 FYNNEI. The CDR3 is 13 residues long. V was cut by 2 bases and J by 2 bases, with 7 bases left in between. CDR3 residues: CASSERDPYEQYF. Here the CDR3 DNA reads TGTGCCAGCAGTGAAAGAGATCCCTACGAGCAGTACTTC.

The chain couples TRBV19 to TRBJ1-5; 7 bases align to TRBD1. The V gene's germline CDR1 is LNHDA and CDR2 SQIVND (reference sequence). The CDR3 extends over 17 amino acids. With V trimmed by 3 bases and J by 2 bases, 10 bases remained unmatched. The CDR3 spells CASSIRDSTPRNQPQHF. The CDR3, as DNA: TGTGCCAGTAGTATTAGGGACAGTACTCCACGCAATCAGCCCCAGCATTTT.

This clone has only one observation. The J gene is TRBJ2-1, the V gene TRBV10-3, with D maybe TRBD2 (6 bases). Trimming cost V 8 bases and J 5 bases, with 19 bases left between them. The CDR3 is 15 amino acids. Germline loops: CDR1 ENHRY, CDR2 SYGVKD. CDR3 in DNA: TGTGCCATCGGGGACTGGGGGACTGGGAACAATGAGCAGTTCTTC. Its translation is CAIGDWGTGNNEQFF.

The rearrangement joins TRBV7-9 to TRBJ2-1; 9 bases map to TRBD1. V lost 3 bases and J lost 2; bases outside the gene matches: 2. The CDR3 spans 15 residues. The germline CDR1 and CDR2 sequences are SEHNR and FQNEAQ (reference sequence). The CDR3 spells CASSFGQGPYNEQFF. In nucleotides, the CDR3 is TGTGCCAGCAGCTTTGGACAGGGGCCCTACAATGAGCAGTTCTTC.